This is a list of T cell receptor beta chains from one sample in a study of CXCR3-negative and CXCR3-positive naive CD8 T cells. TCRdb re-analyzed the 5' RACE reads; it lists each CDR3 protein once, without DNA. Its table lists 150,000 or so distinct CDR3 sequences. Material for sequencing was naive CXCR3+ CD8+ T cells from blood. The source of these receptors is a human donor in good health. Some clones in this sample may be carry-over from other donors' samples. Both conserved end residues are part of each CDR3. Fields, in order: V gene, J gene, CDR3 length, CDR3 protein.

v_call: TRBV9; j_call: TRBJ2-3; cdr3_length: 13; cdr3_aa: CASSPGTADTQYF
v_call: TRBV12-3/TRBV12-4; j_call: TRBJ2-5; cdr3_length: 14; cdr3_aa: CASSGPLEQETQYF
v_call: TRBV10-3; j_call: TRBJ2-2; cdr3_length: 14; cdr3_aa: CAIGTVIGPGELFF
v_call: TRBV5-1; j_call: TRBJ2-1; cdr3_length: 15; cdr3_aa: CASSLDSPTGTGQFF
v_call: TRBV29-1; j_call: TRBJ1-2; cdr3_length: 13; cdr3_aa: CSAWGEPTTGYTF
v_call: TRBV5-1; j_call: TRBJ2-4; cdr3_length: 18; cdr3_aa: CASSPGRTEDIAKNIQYF
v_call: TRBV9; j_call: TRBJ1-1; cdr3_length: 13; cdr3_aa: CASSVSGATEAFF
v_call: TRBV18; j_call: TRBJ2-1; cdr3_length: 16; cdr3_aa: CASSHLIFEGYNEQFF
v_call: TRBV20-1; j_call: TRBJ2-7; cdr3_length: 14; cdr3_aa: CSVRGGQDSYEQYF
v_call: TRBV9; j_call: TRBJ1-2; cdr3_length: 16; cdr3_aa: CASSDADRVSYYGYTF
v_call: TRBV5-6; j_call: TRBJ1-2; cdr3_length: 13; cdr3_aa: CASSLEAGYGYTF
v_call: TRBV15; j_call: TRBJ2-3; cdr3_length: 14; cdr3_aa: CATSSFTGADTQYF
v_call: TRBV19; j_call: TRBJ1-1; cdr3_length: 15; cdr3_aa: CASSMGTISNTEAFF
v_call: TRBV4-3; j_call: TRBJ1-2; cdr3_length: 16; cdr3_aa: CASSPSRGDSYYGYTF
v_call: TRBV3-1; j_call: TRBJ2-3; cdr3_length: 14; cdr3_aa: CASSQDVGLGPQYF
v_call: TRBV7-6; j_call: TRBJ2-1; cdr3_length: 15; cdr3_aa: CASSWDRAVGNEQFF
v_call: TRBV15; j_call: TRBJ2-2; cdr3_length: 14; cdr3_aa: CATSRSLGTGELFF
v_call: TRBV20-1; j_call: TRBJ2-7; cdr3_length: 16; cdr3_aa: CSARLPGLAGAYEQYF
v_call: TRBV7-6; j_call: TRBJ2-2; cdr3_length: 18; cdr3_aa: CASSYPEPPDRDTGELFF
v_call: TRBV19; j_call: TRBJ1-5; cdr3_length: 15; cdr3_aa: CASSYAGYSNQPQHF
v_call: TRBV28; j_call: TRBJ2-7; cdr3_length: 16; cdr3_aa: CASSLPSHTNSYEQYF
v_call: TRBV5-6; j_call: TRBJ2-1; cdr3_length: 16; cdr3_aa: CATQRLAASGGAQQFF
v_call: TRBV9; j_call: TRBJ2-5; cdr3_length: 14; cdr3_aa: CASSVDVDGETQYF
v_call: TRBV7-9; j_call: TRBJ2-7; cdr3_length: 15; cdr3_aa: CASSLGTGISYEQYF
v_call: TRBV7-7; j_call: TRBJ2-1; cdr3_length: 18; cdr3_aa: CASSPLDVGGWAYNEQFF
v_call: TRBV7-3; j_call: TRBJ1-3; cdr3_length: 14; cdr3_aa: CASSWGGDGNTIYF
v_call: TRBV7-2; j_call: TRBJ2-3; cdr3_length: 14; cdr3_aa: CSAKVQGAPDTQYF
v_call: TRBV5-1; j_call: TRBJ1-5; cdr3_length: 13; cdr3_aa: CASSAMGNQPQHF
v_call: TRBV19; j_call: TRBJ2-7; cdr3_length: 14; cdr3_aa: CASSTTGWAYEQYF
v_call: TRBV6-5; j_call: TRBJ2-3; cdr3_length: 15; cdr3_aa: CASSYSGSPGDTQYF
v_call: TRBV28; j_call: TRBJ2-7; cdr3_length: 14; cdr3_aa: CASSGTGIFYEQYF
v_call: TRBV20-1; j_call: TRBJ2-1; cdr3_length: 18; cdr3_aa: CSARDLLGGRGSYNEQFF
v_call: TRBV28; j_call: TRBJ1-1; cdr3_length: 13; cdr3_aa: CASRSVRNTEAFF
v_call: TRBV9; j_call: TRBJ2-7; cdr3_length: 15; cdr3_aa: CASSVESGSSYEQYF
v_call: TRBV7-2; j_call: TRBJ2-7; cdr3_length: 15; cdr3_aa: CASSRSGGSSYEQYF
v_call: TRBV3-1; j_call: TRBJ2-1; cdr3_length: 14; cdr3_aa: CASSPVGIYNEQFF
v_call: TRBV4-1; j_call: TRBJ2-1; cdr3_length: 13; cdr3_aa: CASSQGPNNEQFF
v_call: TRBV20-1; j_call: TRBJ2-7; cdr3_length: 15; cdr3_aa: CSAIPYSGISYEQYF
v_call: TRBV7-9; j_call: TRBJ1-3; cdr3_length: 16; cdr3_aa: CASSLGGTASGNTIYF
v_call: TRBV29-1; j_call: TRBJ2-7; cdr3_length: 12; cdr3_aa: CSVVLPGAEQYF
v_call: TRBV13; j_call: TRBJ2-5; cdr3_length: 14; cdr3_aa: CASSIRGGRETQYF
v_call: TRBV11-2; j_call: TRBJ2-4; cdr3_length: 15; cdr3_aa: CASSFRQLAKNIQYF
v_call: TRBV29-1; j_call: TRBJ2-3; cdr3_length: 18; cdr3_aa: CSVEEALAEYTSTDTQYF
v_call: TRBV19; j_call: TRBJ1-5; cdr3_length: 12; cdr3_aa: CASRTGAQPQHF
v_call: TRBV29-1; j_call: TRBJ2-2; cdr3_length: 16; cdr3_aa: CSVLVAGATGAGELFF
v_call: TRBV12-3/TRBV12-4; j_call: TRBJ2-3; cdr3_length: 16; cdr3_aa: CASSSEDRGDTDTQYF
v_call: TRBV4-1; j_call: TRBJ2-7; cdr3_length: 13; cdr3_aa: CASSRTGGNEQYF
v_call: TRBV7-3; j_call: TRBJ2-2; cdr3_length: 13; cdr3_aa: CASRPGRGGELFF
v_call: TRBV20-1; j_call: TRBJ2-1; cdr3_length: 13; cdr3_aa: CSASRDRHNEQFF
v_call: TRBV7-3; j_call: TRBJ2-7; cdr3_length: 14; cdr3_aa: CASSRAGQNYEQYF
v_call: TRBV6-5; j_call: TRBJ1-1; cdr3_length: 13; cdr3_aa: CASKRQGNTEAFF
v_call: TRBV12-3/TRBV12-4; j_call: TRBJ2-6; cdr3_length: 18; cdr3_aa: CASSPEGQGTSGANVLTF
v_call: TRBV27; j_call: TRBJ1-1; cdr3_length: 16; cdr3_aa: CASSSYPSTGGTEAFF
v_call: TRBV28; j_call: TRBJ2-3; cdr3_length: 14; cdr3_aa: CASSFLGSTDTQYF
v_call: TRBV6-2/TRBV6-3; j_call: TRBJ2-7; cdr3_length: 16; cdr3_aa: CASSVPGLATSYEQYF
v_call: TRBV6-5; j_call: TRBJ2-7; cdr3_length: 14; cdr3_aa: CASSFGASSYEQYF
v_call: TRBV6-5; j_call: TRBJ2-1; cdr3_length: 22; cdr3_aa: CASSYSMVVLAGADSSYNEQFF
v_call: TRBV29-1; j_call: TRBJ2-7; cdr3_length: 13; cdr3_aa: CSVEQGEGNEQYF
v_call: TRBV20-1; j_call: TRBJ2-2; cdr3_length: 15; cdr3_aa: CSARTSGSATGELFF
v_call: TRBV7-9; j_call: TRBJ2-2; cdr3_length: 15; cdr3_aa: CASSLPGAPTGELFF